These 14 T cell receptor beta chains came from one sample sequenced in a study of TIL therapy for anti-PD-1-resistant metastatic lung cancer. The immunoSEQ assay was v3. Profiled with immunoSEQ multiplex PCR; TCRdb holds only in-frame clones, not every one. The sample consists of tens of thousands of clones, less than 85% of them appearing once. As to time point: pre-treatment sample, taken before nivolumab and TIL therapy. This sample comprised blood, obtained at baseline. These receptors originate from a person aged 25 to 85 with non-small cell lung cancer.

The genes are TRBV7-9 and TRBJ2-2; D is undetermined. Deletions cut 2 bases from V and 0 bases from J, with 7 bases between. Germline-derived CDR1 and CDR2 are SEHNR and FQNEAQ (reference sequence). The CDR3 loop spans 15 amino acids. CDR3 residues: CASSLIRSNTGELFF. CDR3 DNA: TGTGCCAGCAGCTTAATACGGTCGAACACCGGGGAGCTGTTTTTT.

This chain joins TRBV14 and TRBJ2-3; 7 positions agree with TRBD1. There are 16 residues in the CDR3. Germline V gene lookup returns CDR1 SGHDN and CDR2 FVKESK. The V and J ends lost 0 bases and 3 bases, in that order; junction bases with no gene match: 6. In nucleotides, the CDR3 is TGTGCCAGCAGCCAAGACGGAGGCAGGGGGACAGATACGCAGTATTTT. It encodes CASSQDGGRGTDTQYF.

This clone has a handful of counts. The V call is TRBV5-4, the J call TRBJ2-7; 7 bases align to TRBD1. Trimming at V came to 10 bases and at J to 0 bases, leaving 10 bases not matched to a gene. This CDR3 contains 14 residues. Germline values: CDR1 SGHNT, CDR2 YYREEE (reference sequence). DNA of the CDR3: TGTGCCCTCGCGGATGGGGACAGCTCCTACGAGCAGTACTTC. Amino acids: CALADGDSSYEQYF. The whole variable domain, remainder taken from reference TRBV5-4 and TRBJ2-7, is ETGVTQSPTHLIKTRGQQVTLRCSSQSGHNTVSWYQQALGQGPQFIFQYYREEENGRGNFPPRFSGLQFPNYSSELNVNALELDDSALYLCALADGDSSYEQYFGPGTRLTVT.

This clone is a singleton in its sample. The V and J genes are TRBV5-6 and TRBJ2-7; the D gene is possibly TRBD2 (5 bases). Per the germline V gene, CDR1 is SGHDT and CDR2 is YYEEEE. The V end was cut by 3 bases, the J end by 4 bases, with 17 bases between. The CDR3 contains 15 residues. For the CDR3, the DNA is TGTGCCAGCAGCTCCCGGTGGACTGGCTCTTACGAGCAGTACTTC. This codes for CASSSRWTGSYEQYF.

Note on this clone: Likely a read error: the CDR3 ends without its conserved phenylalanine or tryptophan. The J gene is TRBJ1-1, the V gene TRBV5-1; 9 bases agree with TRBD1. V shed 4 bases, J shed 4 bases, and the junction held 5 bases outside the gene matches. This CDR3 is built from 14 residues. From germline, CDR1 is SGHRS and CDR2 YFSETQ. CDR3 DNA: TGCGCCAGCAGCCTACAGGGGGCCAGCACTGAAGCTTTCTCT. As protein: CASSLQGASTEAFS.

The chain recombines TRBV6-6 with TRBJ2-7; 7 bases agree with TRBD1. The germline V gene encodes CDR1 MNHNY and CDR2 SVGAGI (reference sequence). This CDR3 region has 14 residues. The trim removed 9 bases at V and 6 bases at J, leaving 14 bases unmatched. CDR3 sequence reads: CASSTTTGIGEQYF. CDR3 coding DNA: TGTGCCAGTTCAACCACGACAGGGATCGGCGAGCAGTACTTC.

The chain recombines TRBV18 with TRBJ1-3; TRBD1 agrees at 8 bases. The junction had 5 bases not matched to a gene; V was cut back by 6 bases and J by 4 bases. Germline V gene data show CDR1 as KGHSH and CDR2 as LQKENI. This CDR3 is 14 amino acids long. CDR3 in amino acids: CASSPTGEGNTIYF. CDR3 sequence (DNA): TGTGCCAGCTCGCCGACAGGGGAAGGAAACACCATATATTTT.

The chain recombines TRBV6-5 with TRBJ1-2; 8 nucleotides agree with TRBD1. Germline loops: CDR1 MNHEY, CDR2 SVGAGI. CDR3 length equals 14 residues. V trimming: 0 bases; J trimming: 4 bases; junction bases outside the gene matches: 1. The CDR3 bases are TGTGCCAGCAGTTACTCGACAGGGGCCTATGGCTACACCTTC. Residues: CASSYSTGAYGYTF.

The chain has TRBV29-1 and TRBJ1-1, with D possibly being TRBD1 (5 bases). Trimming pared 7 bases from V and 1 base from J, leaving 16 bases between. The CDR3 has 14 residues. Looked up from germline, CDR1 is SQVTM and CDR2 is ANQGSEA. CDR3 DNA: TGCAGCGGGGGGGGAGGAAAAAAGAACACTGAAGCTTTCTTT. It yields the protein CSGGGGKKNTEAFF.

The genes are TRBV28 and TRBJ1-2, with D possibly being TRBD1 (5 bases). The germline V gene encodes CDR1 MDHEN and CDR2 SYDVKM. This CDR3 has 15 residues. Trimming removed 3 bases from V and 5 bases from J, with 16 bases in between. DNA of the CDR3: TGTGCCAGCAGTTTGCGGGGGAATGTAATTTATGGCTACACCTTC. As protein: CASSLRGNVIYGYTF.

The chain is built from TRBV28 and TRBJ1-4, with 7 bases identical to TRBD1. The V and J ends lost 1 base and 8 bases, in that order; junction bases with no gene match: 10. CDR3 size: 16 residues. CDR1 is MDHEN, CDR2 SYDVKM, per germline. CDR3 DNA sequence: TGTGCCAGCAGTTTATTTCATAGACAGGGAGAGGAAAAACTGTTTTTT. Translation: CASSLFHRQGEEKLFF. The full variable domain, its missing parts supplied by reference TRBV28 and TRBJ1-4, is DVKVTQSSRYLVKRTGEKVFLECVQDMDHENMFWYRQDPGLGLRLIYFSYDVKMKEKGDIPEGYSVSREKKERFSLILESASTNQTSMYLCASSLFHRQGEEKLFFGSGTQLSVL.

The chain links TRBV27 to TRBJ2-7; TRBD2 agrees at 12 bases. Trimming at V came to 5 bases and at J to 0 bases, leaving 5 bases not matched to a gene. The CDR3 contains 16 residues. In germline, CDR1 is MNHEY, CDR2 SMNVEV (reference sequence). The CDR3 coding sequence is TGTGCCAGCAGTCCGCGGACTAGCGGGATCTCCTACGAGCAGTACTTC. Residues: CASSPRTSGISYEQYF.

This rearrangement joins TRBV7-6 to TRBJ2-7; 11 nucleotides line up with TRBD2. This CDR3 is 16 amino acids long. Germline V CDR1 and CDR2: SGHVS, FNYEAQ. V gave up 0 bases and J gave up 5 bases; unmatched junction bases: 6. CDR3 sequence (DNA): TGTGCCAGCAGCTTAGCGGCTAGCGGGAGGCGGGACGAGCAGTACTTC. This gives the protein CASSLAASGRRDEQYF.

The chain uses TRBV5-4 and TRBJ2-2; TRBD1 or TRBD2 may be the D gene (5 bases each). The CDR3 loop spans 16 amino acids. Germline V gene data show CDR1 as SGHNT and CDR2 as YYREEE (reference sequence). Trimming pared 0 bases from V and 0 bases from J, leaving 9 bases between. The CDR3 nucleotides read TGTGCCAGCAGCTTGGAGGGACGGCCGAACACCGGGGAGCTGTTTTTT. Translated, it gives CASSLEGRPNTGELFF.